The clone carrying this T cell receptor beta chain was detected many times. The target antigen is unknown. Newly diagnosed hyperthyroidism patients aged 18 to 65 years had disease lasting under 2 months. The PBMCs had their origin in about 9.7 ml of fresh peripheral blood. Germline assignment: CDR1 SGHAT and CDR2 FQNNGV. The ends lost 4 bases at V and 7 bases at J; junction bases unmatched: 4. The CDR3 has 15 amino acids. The sample belongs to a study of T cells in Graves' hyperthyroidism and ophthalmopathy. Study-level findings and limits: In validation, the model predicted ophthalmopathy. These predictions came a median about 6 months before onset.

The CDR3 regions of TCR beta were amplified from RNA transcripts. First-round RT-PCR targeting the TCR CDR3 was performed with the HTBI primer set. TCRdb re-derived calls from the multiplex PCR reads in MiXCR, one entry per CDR3 protein. The sample lists some 250,000 distinct CDR3 sequences, just over 14% occurring once. The J gene is TRBJ1-6, the V gene TRBV11-2; 10 nucleotides agree with TRBD1. Sequenced sample: blood. The receptor was derived from a middle-aged woman with Graves' hyperthyroidism that later progressed to Graves' ophthalmopathy. The CDR3 reads CASSSRDRGNSPLHF. CDR3 nucleotides: TGTGCCAGCAGCTCGCGGGACAGGGGAAATTCACCCCTCCACTTT.